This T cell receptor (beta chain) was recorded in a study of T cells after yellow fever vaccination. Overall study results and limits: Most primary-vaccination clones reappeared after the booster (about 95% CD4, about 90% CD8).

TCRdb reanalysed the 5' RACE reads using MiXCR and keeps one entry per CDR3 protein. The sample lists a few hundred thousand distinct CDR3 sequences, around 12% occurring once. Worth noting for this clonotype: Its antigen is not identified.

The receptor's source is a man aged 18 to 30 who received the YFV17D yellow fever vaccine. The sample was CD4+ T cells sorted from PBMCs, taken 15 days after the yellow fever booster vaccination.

CDR3 bases: TGTGCCACCAGTGATCGCGACAGCCCTAAGGGGGCTTTCTTT. This translates into CATSDRDSPKGAFF. The V call is TRBV24-1, the J call TRBJ1-1; possibly TRBD1 for D (5 bases). Germline V gives CDR1 KGHDR, CDR2 SFDVKD. CDR3 length: 14 residues. V gave up 3 bases and J gave up 11 bases, with 18 bases separating them.